These 13 T cell receptor beta chains share one sample of origin, sequenced in a study of T cell responses to AZD1222 COVID-19 vaccine. Some clones are missing from TCRdb's copy, which holds only in-frame ones; the method was immunoSEQ multiplex PCR. The sample shows under 80,000 clones, 70% to 80% of them seen only once. The sequences come from peripheral blood, collected on day 0 of MenACWY control vaccination. The receptors stem from an adult in good health.

This chain joins TRBV5-1 and TRBJ2-2; 8 nucleotides align to TRBD1. Trimming cost V 4 bases and J 5 bases; bases outside gene matches: 7. Germline V gene sequence: CDR1 SGHRS, CDR2 YFSETQ. The CDR3 is made up of 15 amino acids. CDR3 in amino acids: CASSDTGQATGELFF. The CDR3 coding sequence is TGCGCCAGCAGCGACACGGGACAGGCGACCGGGGAGCTGTTTTTT.

This chain uses TRBV4-1 with TRBJ1-2; TRBD1 matches at 9 bases. Trimming took 1 base from V and 7 from J; bases not matched to a gene: 10. Per germline, CDR1 MGHRA and CDR2 YSYEKL. The CDR3 extends over 16 amino acids. The CDR3 sequence: CASSQAGQGNSRGYTF. CDR3 coding DNA: TGCGCCAGCAGCCAAGCAGGACAGGGGAATTCGCGTGGCTACACCTTC.

In this sample, this clone turned up a few times. This rearrangement joins TRBV30 to TRBJ1-2; D unresolved. CDR3 length: 16 residues. Germline loops: CDR1 GTSNPN, CDR2 SVGIG (reference sequence). Trimming shortened V by 3 bases and J by 5 bases, and 22 bases separated the two germline ends. CDR3 residues: CAWRPLYPSVRYGYTF. DNA for the CDR3: TGTGCCTGGAGGCCCCTGTACCCTTCTGTTAGGTATGGCTACACCTTC.

The chain recombines TRBV6-4 with TRBJ2-2; D is possibly TRBD1 (6 bases). The V gene's germline CDR1 is MRHNA and CDR2 SNTAGT. Trimming took 4 bases from V and 2 from J, leaving 14 bases between them. CDR3 length equals 16 residues. In DNA, the CDR3 is TGTGCCAGCAGTGCGACTTCCGGGACAAACACCGGGGAGCTGTTTTTT. Amino acids: CASSATSGTNTGELFF.

This clone came up a few times. The gene calls are TRBV5-4 and TRBJ2-1; no firm D call. The germline V gene has CDR1 SGHNT and CDR2 YYREEE (reference sequence). Trimming stripped 4 bases from V and 9 bases from J, with 8 bases between. The CDR3 runs to 11 residues. CDR3 residues: CASSLTGEQFF. The CDR3 DNA sequence: TGTGCCAGCAGCCTGACTGGTGAGCAGTTCTTC.

The rearrangement joins TRBV6-5 to TRBJ2-1, with D possibly matching TRBD2 (6 bases). Trimming pared 10 bases from V and 0 bases from J, leaving 13 bases between. In germline, CDR1 is MNHEY, CDR2 SVGAGI. CDR3 length: 14 amino acids. The CDR3 nucleotides are TGTGCCACGGGGGAAGCCTTCTCCTACAATGAGCAGTTCTTC. Its translation is CATGEAFSYNEQFF.

This clone was counted many times. The chain has TRBV28 and TRBJ2-1; 8 nucleotides match TRBD2. The CDR3 is 13 residues long. J was trimmed by 7 bases and V by 8 bases; bases with no gene match: 7. Germline V gene lookup returns CDR1 MDHEN and CDR2 SYDVKM. The DNA of the CDR3 is TGTGCCAGCGGGGCGGGAGGAGGTAATGAGCAGTTCTTC. Its protein product is CASGAGGGNEQFF.

The chain joins TRBV2 to TRBJ2-3; D call uncertain. This CDR3 is 13 amino acids long. Germline V gene lookup returns CDR1 SNHLY and CDR2 FYNNEI. Trimming took off 0 bases at V and 5 bases at J, with 6 bases between the two ends. Here the CDR3 DNA reads TGTGCCAGCAGTGAAGCAAGGATAGATACGCAGTATTTT. It encodes CASSEARIDTQYF.

This chain connects TRBV11-2 to TRBJ2-5; D not resolved. Trimming pared 1 base from V and 0 bases from J, leaving 3 bases between. The CDR3 sequence is 13 residues long. Germline assignment: CDR1 SGHAT and CDR2 FQNNGV. The CDR3 bases are TGTGCCAGCAGCTTAGGGAACCAAGAGACCCAGTACTTC. It translates to CASSLGNQETQYF.

The rearrangement uses TRBV5-6 and TRBJ1-2; unclear D gene. The CDR3 totals 14 residues. The germline V gene has CDR1 SGHDT and CDR2 YYEEEE. Deletions cut 1 base from V and 7 bases from J, with 14 bases between. CDR3 sequence reads: CASSLYLVASGYTF. CDR3 nucleotides: TGTGCCAGCAGCTTGTATCTGGTGGCGTCTGGCTACACCTTC.

This clone was recorded once. The V gene is TRBV7-8, the J gene TRBJ1-4; D is possibly TRBD1 (5 bases). This CDR3 spans 15 amino acids. V was pared by 3 bases and J by 3 bases, with 11 bases between. Germline V gives CDR1 SGHVS, CDR2 FQNEAQ. The CDR3 DNA follows: TGTGCCAGCAGCTTTCAGGGCGAGGCTAATGAAAAACTGTTTTTT. The encoded protein is CASSFQGEANEKLFF.

This chain links TRBV5-1 with TRBJ2-1; D possibly corresponds to TRBD1 (7 bases). Germline V gives CDR1 SGHRS, CDR2 YFSETQ. V was trimmed by 4 bases and J by 3 bases, leaving 17 bases between them. This CDR3 is built from 16 residues. CDR3 loop: CASSVVGGGHYNEQFF. The CDR3 nucleotides read TGCGCCAGCAGCGTAGTTGGAGGGGGCCACTACAATGAGCAGTTCTTC.

V is TRBV13 and J is TRBJ2-1, with 7 bases matching TRBD1. This CDR3 spans 15 amino acids. The junction had 4 bases not matched to a gene; V was cut back by 2 bases and J by 3 bases. Germline loops: CDR1 PRHDT, CDR2 FYEKMQ (reference sequence). CDR3 region: CASSLPQGDYNEQFF. The CDR3 DNA follows: TGTGCCAGCAGCTTACCCCAGGGGGACTACAATGAGCAGTTCTTC. Full variable domain (missing parts from reference TRBV13 and TRBJ2-1): AAGVIQSPRHLIKEKRETATLKCYPIPRHDTVYWYQQGPGQDPQFLISFYEKMQSDKGSIPDRFSAQQFSDYHSELNMSSLELGDSALYFCASSLPQGDYNEQFFGPGTRLTVL.